This T cell receptor (beta chain) derives from a study of metastatic and nonmetastatic thyroid tumors. TCRdb used MiXCR to call clones anew from the PCR reads. The table includes over 35,000 clones, approximately 16% detected once. This clone was seen many times. V lost 0 bases to trimming and J lost 0 bases, with 12 bases between them. CDR3 length: 16 residues. Germline V gene sequence: CDR1 LGHNA, CDR2 YNFKEQ. Among the patients, none had received any treatment before thyroid surgery. The chain joins TRBV4-2 to TRBJ2-7, with D tentatively TRBD1 (6 bases). The sequencing sample was made of tumor tissue. This clonotype was sampled from a female donor with papillary thyroid cancer or a benign thyroid nodule (not recorded which). Some clones in this sample may be carry-over from other donors' samples. This CDR3 is CASSQEWDTSSYEQYF. The CDR3 DNA follows: TGTGCCAGCAGCCAAGAATGGGACACTTCCTCCTACGAGCAGTACTTC.